This entry is about one TCR beta chain. Its matching antigen is unknown. This same CDR3 is encoded by further DNA sequences in the sample. Vbeta (60) and Jbeta (13) primers were used in the PCR. In the source study's methods: A follow-up analysis tallied about 80 million unique TCR beta chains, approximately 10 million shared. Sequencing was performed with immunoSEQ multiplex PCR; in TCRdb, only in-frame clones are kept and a portion is missing. The V and J calls and clone size are taken from that table; D and trimming were inferred from the DNA. The sample lists about 120,000 clones, around three quarters occurring once. The data were taken from a study of cytomegalovirus exposure and HLA in healthy donors. General study findings and limits: Several of the most significant clusters were apparently associated with common viral pathogens in a later analysis. TCR beta sequences reportedly predicted most subjects' HLA-A and HLA-B alleles accurately.

Germline V gene data show CDR1 as SGHRS and CDR2 as YFSETQ. J was trimmed by 1 base and V by 4 bases; bases with no gene match: 3. The CDR3 contains 15 residues. Sequencing used PBMCs. The receptor comes from a female donor in good health and CMV-seronegative. The V and J genes are TRBV5-1 and TRBJ2-5, with 11 bases fitting TRBD2. The CDR3 DNA is TGCGCCAGCAGCCGTGGGACTAGCGGCCAAGAGACCCAGTACTTC. Encoded protein: CASSRGTSGQETQYF. The full variable domain, rest sourced from reference TRBV5-1 and TRBJ2-5, is KAGVTQTPRYLIKTRGQQVTLSCSPISGHRSVSWYQQTPGQGLQFLFEYFSETQRNKGNFPGRFSGRQFSNSRSEMNVSTLELGDSALYLCASSRGTSGQETQYFGPGTRLLVL.